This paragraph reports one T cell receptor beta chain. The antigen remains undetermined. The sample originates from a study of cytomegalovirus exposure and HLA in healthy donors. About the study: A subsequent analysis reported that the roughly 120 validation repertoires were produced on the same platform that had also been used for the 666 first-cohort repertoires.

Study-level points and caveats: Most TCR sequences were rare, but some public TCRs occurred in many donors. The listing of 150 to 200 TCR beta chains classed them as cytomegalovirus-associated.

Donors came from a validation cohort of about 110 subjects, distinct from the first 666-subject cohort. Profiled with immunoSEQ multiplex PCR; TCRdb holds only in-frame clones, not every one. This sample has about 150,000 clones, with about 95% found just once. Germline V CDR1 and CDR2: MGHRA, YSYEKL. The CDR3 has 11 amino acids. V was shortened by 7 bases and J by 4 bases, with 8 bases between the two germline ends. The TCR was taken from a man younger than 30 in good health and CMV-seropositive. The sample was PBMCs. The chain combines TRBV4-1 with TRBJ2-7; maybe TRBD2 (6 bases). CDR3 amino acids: CASTRGYEQYF. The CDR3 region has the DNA TGCGCCAGCACTCGGGGGTACGAGCAGTACTTC.